Sequencing of this T cell receptor beta chain was carried out in a study of cytomegalovirus exposure and HLA in healthy donors. Points from the study as a whole: By HLA locus, TCR association rates varied in a later analysis, with DRB1 showing the most and HLA-C the fewest.

In the PCR, 60 Vbeta and 13 Jbeta primers were used. The method was immunoSEQ multiplex PCR; TCRdb's version includes in-frame clones alone and lacks a portion of them. The table includes roughly 160,000 clones, almost 85% detected once. V lost 3 bases and J 7 bases, leaving 13 bases between the germline ends. The CDR3 runs 13 residues. Germline V gene sequence: CDR1 SGDLS, CDR2 YYNGEE. Note on this clone: Its antigen is as yet unknown.

The chain employs TRBV9 and TRBJ1-2; TRBD1 is a possible D gene (6 bases). The material sequenced was PBMCs. This TCR was sampled from a man in his thirties or forties in good health and CMV-seronegative. In nucleotides, the CDR3 is TGTGCCAGCAGCGACAGGGATACGGGTGGCTACACCTTC. Its protein is CASSDRDTGGYTF.